This T cell receptor (beta chain) was documented in a study of spatial heterogeneity in lung cancer. Whole-study findings and limits: Numbers of ubiquitous and regional expanded TCRs tracked ubiquitous and regional nonsynonymous mutation counts, respectively. Mutation tallies in tumors tracked expanded intratumoral alpha and beta TCR counts.

In TCRdb, the 5' RACE reads were re-called with MiXCR into one record per CDR3 protein. The sample holds approximately 10,000 distinct CDR3 sequences, 5% to 5.5% seen once. This clonotype was picked up many times. Its antigen is not known. Noted time point: sample taken at primary tumor resection. The study sequenced unsorted whole RNA from tumor, nontumor lung or frozen PBMC. Germline V lookup: CDR1 ENHRY, CDR2 SYGVKD. This CDR3 comprises 15 residues. Trimming left V 0 bases short and J 4 bases short, with 10 bases between. The source material was lung tumor tissue, sampled at surgery. This receptor was obtained from a male donor with early-stage non-small cell lung cancer. V and J are TRBV10-3 and TRBJ1-5; D unclear. The CDR3 DNA follows: TGTGCCATCAGTGAGTCGACTCGGGGAAATCAGCCCCAGCATTTT. Translated: CAISESTRGNQPQHF.